Presented here are 30 T cell receptor beta chains from one specimen sequenced in a study of T cells in localized non-small cell lung cancer. Assay used: immunoSEQ multiplex PCR; TCRdb lists only in-frame clones, some missing. This sample has tens of thousands of clones, with less than 85% found just once. Sequencing was performed on peripheral blood, taken before any cancer treatment. These receptors were taken from a female donor aged 60 or older with stage I lung adenocarcinoma.

This chain connects TRBV27 to TRBJ1-2; 10 bases are a match to TRBD1. The CDR3 covers 14 residues. V was clipped by 6 bases and J by 8 bases; unmatched bases: 9. Germline CDR1 and CDR2: MNHEY and SMNVEV (reference sequence). CDR3 loop: CASSLLGQGSGYTF. CDR3 nucleotide sequence: TGTGCCAGCAGCCTCCTGGGACAGGGGAGCGGCTACACCTTC.

The chain links TRBV4-1 to TRBJ2-3, with 12 positions matching TRBD2. Trimming cost V 3 bases and J 1 base; bases outside gene matches: 8. Germline V lookup: CDR1 MGHRA, CDR2 YSYEKL. This CDR3 has 18 amino acids. The CDR3 here is CASSQGARLAGGTDTQYF. DNA of the CDR3: TGCGCCAGCAGCCAGGGGGCAAGACTAGCGGGGGGCACAGATACGCAGTATTTT.

V usage is TRBV7-6 and J usage is TRBJ2-5; D not certain. Trimming stripped 0 bases from V and 5 bases from J, with 7 bases between. Germline CDR1 is SGHVS and CDR2 is FNYEAQ. The CDR3 totals 13 residues. For the CDR3, the DNA is TGTGCCAGCAGCTTAGCGAAGGAGGAGACCCAGTACTTC. As protein: CASSLAKEETQYF.

Comment on this clone: The same CDR3 can be traced to other DNA sequences in this sample. The chain combines TRBV5-1 with TRBJ1-1; TRBD1 matches at 8 bases. Germline V gene data show CDR1 as SGHRS and CDR2 as YFSETQ. Unmatched junction bases numbered 16, after V lost 8 bases and J lost 1 base. CDR3 length: 17 residues. The CDR3 protein is CASSLGQGRLKNTEAFF. The CDR3 DNA reads TGCGCCAGTAGCCTTGGACAGGGTCGATTGAAGAACACTGAAGCTTTCTTT. Full variable domain (rest looked up from reference TRBV5-1 and TRBJ1-1): KAGVTQTPRYLIKTRGQQVTLSCSPISGHRSVSWYQQTPGQGLQFLFEYFSETQRNKGNFPGRFSGRQFSNSRSEMNVSTLELGDSALYLCASSLGQGRLKNTEAFFGQGTRLTVV.

The genes are TRBV27 and TRBJ1-5, with TRBD1 as a possible D gene (6 bases). Looked up from germline, CDR1 is MNHEY and CDR2 is SMNVEV (reference sequence). The CDR3 totals 16 residues. The V gene lost 1 base and the J gene lost 2 bases, with 12 bases spanning the gap. The CDR3 coding sequence is TGTGCCAGCAGTTTATTGCCCAGACAGGGCAATCAGCCCCAGCATTTT. Its translation: CASSLLPRQGNQPQHF.

The J gene is TRBJ2-2, the V gene TRBV9; D perhaps matches TRBD2 (5 bases). There are 17 residues in the CDR3. Germline V gene lookup returns CDR1 SGDLS and CDR2 YYNGEE. Between the trimmed V and J ends, which lost 4 bases and 2 bases, there was a span of 18 bases. In nucleotides, the CDR3 is TGTGCCAGCAGCTCCCGAGCTGGACTTACAAACACCGGGGAGCTGTTTTTT. Protein: CASSSRAGLTNTGELFF.

The chain links TRBV11-3 to TRBJ2-1; D not resolved. The V end lost 2 bases, the J end lost 7 bases, and 9 bases lay between the germline ends. The CDR3 sequence is 13 residues long. Per the germline V gene, CDR1 is SGHNT and CDR2 is YENEEA. The CDR3 DNA sequence: TGTGCCAGCAGCTTACACCTCTTGAATGAGCAGTTCTTC. Translating gives CASSLHLLNEQFF.

The rearrangement joins TRBV6-6 to TRBJ1-2, with 7 bases lining up with TRBD1. Looked up from germline, CDR1 is MNHNY and CDR2 is SVGAGI (reference sequence). This CDR3 is built from 13 residues. Trimming removed 5 bases from V and 7 bases from J; junction bases left unmatched: 7. In nucleotides, the CDR3 is TGTGCCAGCAGTCGACAGGGAAAGAGTGGCTACACCTTC. Protein sequence: CASSRQGKSGYTF.

This sequence joins TRBV5-4 and TRBJ1-1, with D perhaps matching TRBD1 (5 bases). The CDR3 runs to 16 residues. Germline-derived CDR1 and CDR2 are SGHNT and YYREEE (reference sequence). V lost 4 bases to trimming and J lost 0 bases, with 16 bases between them. CDR3 bases: TGTGCCAGCAGCAATGGGGGGGTAATTATGAACACTGAAGCTTTCTTT. Translated: CASSNGGVIMNTEAFF.

This clone was seen only once. This chain joins TRBV15 and TRBJ1-2, with 8 positions matching TRBD1. The CDR3 loop spans 15 amino acids. V was clipped by 1 base and J by 7 bases; unmatched bases: 8. Germline values: CDR1 LNHNV, CDR2 YYDKDF (reference sequence). In DNA form, the CDR3 reads TGTGCCACCAGCAGAGGTAATCAGGGGGCTGGTGGCTACACCTTC. Translating gives CATSRGNQGAGGYTF.

The J gene is TRBJ2-1, the V gene TRBV6-4; TRBD1 is a possible D gene (7 bases). The CDR3 is made up of 16 amino acids. V was pared by 4 bases and J by 0 bases, with 13 bases between. CDR1 and CDR2 (germline): MRHNA, SNTAGT. CDR3 amino acids: CASSAQGGSSYNEQFF. The DNA of the CDR3 is TGTGCCAGCAGTGCGCAGGGGGGCAGCTCCTACAATGAGCAGTTCTTC.

With regard to this clone: Sequence at one end of the junction differs from germline and may be a read error. This chain joins TRBV7-7 and TRBJ1-6; D uncertain. The CDR3 is made up of 13 amino acids. Germline values: CDR1 SSHAT, CDR2 FNYEAQ (reference sequence). CDR3 sequence: CASSLGRNSPLHF. The CDR3 coding sequence is TGTGCTAGCAGCCTCGGAAGGAATTCACCCCTCCACTTT.

The V call is TRBV19, the J call TRBJ1-2, with TRBD1 matching over 8 bases. The V segment lost 5 bases and the J segment 4 bases; nucleotides outside the gene matches: 9. The CDR3 is made up of 15 amino acids. Germline CDR1 is LNHDA and CDR2 is SQIVND (reference sequence). The CDR3 region is CASSPGQGEIYGYTF. The CDR3 region has the DNA TGTGCCAGTAGTCCCGGACAGGGCGAGATCTATGGCTACACCTTC.

J is TRBJ2-1 and V is TRBV7-3; 8 bases fit TRBD2. The CDR3 spans 16 residues. The J segment lost 4 bases and the V segment lost 5 bases, leaving 10 bases of the junction unmatched. Germline V lookup: CDR1 SGHTA, CDR2 FQGTGA. The CDR3 here is CASSPNTGTSYNEQFF. In DNA form, the CDR3 reads TGTGCCAGCAGCCCCAACACCGGGACTAGTTACAATGAGCAGTTCTTC.

This clone was recorded at least ten times. The rearrangement joins TRBV11-1 to TRBJ1-1, with TRBD1 identical over 7 bases. CDR3 length: 13 amino acids. CDR1 is SGHAT, CDR2 FQDESV, per germline (reference sequence). The J segment lost 4 bases and the V segment lost 5 bases, leaving 4 bases of the junction unmatched. For the CDR3, the DNA is TGTGCCAGCAGCCTGACAGGGTTCACTGAAGCTTTCTTT. Residues: CASSLTGFTEAFF.

The V call is TRBV5-1, the J call TRBJ1-5, with TRBD1 matching over 7 bases. V trimming: 0 bases; J trimming: 3 bases; junction bases outside the gene matches: 6. The germline CDR1 and CDR2 sequences are SGHRS and YFSETQ. The CDR3 sequence is 16 residues long. The CDR3: CASSLGLGGPNQPQHF. DNA of the CDR3: TGCGCCAGCAGCTTGGGGCTAGGGGGCCCCAATCAGCCCCAGCATTTT.

V gene TRBV19 combines with J gene TRBJ2-7; TRBD1 might be the D (5 bases). Trimming stripped 5 bases from V and 2 bases from J, with 13 bases between. This CDR3 is 14 amino acids long. Germline CDR1 and CDR2: LNHDA and SQIVND (reference sequence). The CDR3 region has the DNA TGTGCCAGTAGTTCAGGGTTGTTCCCCTACGAGCAGTACTTC. Its protein product is CASSSGLFPYEQYF.

The chain couples TRBV5-1 to TRBJ1-2; no definite D call. This CDR3 contains 13 residues. Trimming took 0 bases from V and 8 from J, leaving 11 bases between them. Germline values: CDR1 SGHRS, CDR2 YFSETQ. This CDR3 is CASSLALPRGYTF. The CDR3 nucleotides read TGCGCCAGCAGCTTGGCTTTGCCCCGAGGCTACACCTTC.

This clone was seen a single time. This chain uses TRBV19 with TRBJ1-5, with unresolved D. V was clipped by 9 bases and J by 0 bases, with 15 bases between them. CDR1 is LNHDA, CDR2 SQIVND, per germline (reference sequence). The CDR3 is 15 residues long. CDR3 sequence (DNA): TGTGCCAGCGCCCGCTTCCGAGATAGCAATCAGCCCCAGCATTTT. It yields the protein CASARFRDSNQPQHF.

This sequence joins TRBV14 and TRBJ1-1; D call uncertain. The V and J ends lost 4 bases and 1 base respectively, with 4 bases between them. The CDR3 extends over 12 amino acids. The germline gives CDR1 SGHDN, CDR2 FVKESK. In DNA, the CDR3 is TGTGCCAGCAGCCTTTGGAACACTGAAGCTTTCTTT. It translates to CASSLWNTEAFF. Variable domain in full (rest from reference TRBV14 and TRBJ1-1): EAGVTQFPSHSVIEKGQTVTLRCDPISGHDNLYWYRRVMGKEIKFLLHFVKESKQDESGMPNNRFLAERTGGTYSTLKVQPAELEDSGVYFCASSLWNTEAFFGQGTRLTVV.

This clone came up once. CDR3 DNA sequence: TGTGCCAGCAGCGTAGTTGCTGGACAGGTCTCGGGCTACACCTTC. Translating gives CASSVVAGQVSGYTF. The chain couples TRBV9 to TRBJ1-2; 7 bases match TRBD1. J gave up 8 bases and V 0 bases, and 10 bases lay outside the gene matches. This CDR3 comprises 15 residues. Looked up from germline, CDR1 is SGDLS and CDR2 is YYNGEE. Together with reference TRBV9 and TRBJ1-2, the CDR3 gives the full variable domain: DSGVTQTPKHLITATGQRVTLRCSPRSGDLSVYWYQQSLDQGLQFLIQYYNGEERAKGNILERFSAQQFPDLHSELNLSSLELGDSALYFCASSVVAGQVSGYTFGSGTRLTVV.

This clone appeared a single time. This chain connects TRBV4-2 to TRBJ1-2; D gene ambiguous. CDR3 length: 16 residues. CDR1 is LGHNA, CDR2 YNFKEQ, per germline. V lost 2 bases and J 4 bases, leaving 17 bases between the germline ends. The chain's CDR3 is CASSQNLADLGYGYTF. CDR3 sequence (DNA): TGTGCCAGCAGCCAAAACCTGGCCGATCTCGGCTATGGCTACACCTTC.

This clone was seen once. The rearrangement joins TRBV19 to TRBJ1-5; TRBD1 matches at 7 bases. The CDR3 loop spans 13 amino acids. Germline-derived CDR1 and CDR2 are LNHDA and SQIVND (reference sequence). Unmatched junction bases numbered 5, after V lost 4 bases and J lost 8 bases. CDR3: CASSTPGGEPQHF. The CDR3 DNA is TGTGCCAGTAGTACCCCAGGGGGAGAGCCCCAGCATTTT.

This chain links TRBV9 with TRBJ2-7; 8 bases line up with TRBD2. The V gene's germline CDR1 is SGDLS and CDR2 YYNGEE. Losses at the gene ends were 0 bases for V and 2 bases for J; bases not matched to a gene: 4. This CDR3 has 15 residues. CDR3 amino acids: CASSVGTGGTYEQYF. CDR3 DNA sequence: TGTGCCAGCAGCGTAGGGACGGGGGGGACCTACGAGCAGTACTTC.

V is TRBV29-1 and J is TRBJ2-2; D not resolved. Germline loops: CDR1 SQVTM, CDR2 ANQGSEA. The CDR3 covers 14 residues. The V gene lost 4 bases and the J gene lost 1 base, with 10 bases spanning the gap. The CDR3 DNA follows: TGCAGCGTTGTTTACAGCTTGAACACCGGGGAGCTGTTTTTT. It translates to CSVVYSLNTGELFF.

The chain is built from TRBV19 and TRBJ2-7; a possible D gene is TRBD2 (6 bases). The V end lost 6 bases, the J end lost 5 bases, and 17 bases lay between the germline ends. This CDR3 has 14 residues. Germline V gene sequence: CDR1 LNHDA, CDR2 SQIVND (reference sequence). The CDR3 here is CASSRGGIQHEQYF. CDR3 in DNA: TGTGCCAGTAGCCGGGGCGGGATCCAACACGAGCAGTACTTC.

This chain connects TRBV7-2 to TRBJ2-1; 9 bases map to TRBD1. Germline V gene data show CDR1 as SGHTA and CDR2 as FQGNSA. The CDR3 length is 16 residues. The junction had 6 bases not matched to a gene; V was cut back by 1 base and J by 5 bases. CDR3 DNA: TGTGCCAGCAGCTTAGTAGGGACAGGGTTCAACAATGAGCAGTTCTTC. This codes for CASSLVGTGFNNEQFF.

The chain joins TRBV15 to TRBJ2-6; 10 bases line up with TRBD1. Germline V gene data show CDR1 as LNHNV and CDR2 as YYDKDF (reference sequence). This CDR3 contains 17 residues. Trimming took 6 bases from V and 0 from J; bases not matched to a gene: 5. In DNA, the CDR3 is TGTGCCACCAGATGGGACAGGGGCTCCTCTGGGGCCAACGTCCTGACTTTC. Amino acids: CATRWDRGSSGANVLTF.

Details on this clone: At one end, the junction sequence differs from germline, possibly due to a read error. The V gene is TRBV7-7, the J gene TRBJ2-1; a weak D match, TRBD2 (6 bases). Germline CDR1 is SSHAT and CDR2 is FNYEAQ (reference sequence). The CDR3 spans 14 residues. In DNA, the CDR3 is TGTGCTAGCAGCTTAGGGCCGGGAGCGAATGAGCAGTTCTTC. It encodes CASSLGPGANEQFF.

The chain recombines TRBV5-1 with TRBJ1-1, with D perhaps TRBD1 (6 bases). Between the trimmed V and J ends, which lost 4 bases and 0 bases, there was a span of 16 bases. The CDR3 length is 16 residues. Germline V lookup: CDR1 SGHRS, CDR2 YFSETQ. The DNA of the CDR3 is TGCGCCAGCAGCGAAATCAGGGGCTTGGTGAACACTGAAGCTTTCTTT. Translated: CASSEIRGLVNTEAFF.